This T cell receptor (beta chain) appears in the sequencing data of a study of cytomegalovirus exposure and HLA in healthy donors. At the level of the study: From HLA-typed donors, an early data release held 70 million to 95 million unique TCRs.

Details on this clone: The antigen remains undetermined.

CDR3 length equals 19 residues. Germline-derived CDR1 and CDR2 are LNHNV and YYDKDF (reference sequence). V was clipped by 0 bases and J by 0 bases, with 15 bases between them. Both 60 Vbeta primers and 13 Jbeta primers went into the PCR. Using immunoSEQ multiplex PCR, the repertoire was profiled, and TCRdb retains in-frame clones only, with some absent. The top ten clones hold 1.5% to 2% of a sample with 150,000 to 200,000 clones, roughly four fifths of them seen once. Study findings and constraints: Most TCR sequences were seen very rarely across donors, but some public TCRs occurred in many. A few chains tied to CMV proved CMV antigen-specific in vitro.

What was sequenced was PBMCs. The chain uses TRBV15 and TRBJ2-6; a weak D match, TRBD1 (5 bases). The receptor comes from a man aged 18 to 35 in good health and CMV-seronegative. The CDR3 spells CATSRDQGYRHSGANVLTF. The DNA of the CDR3 is TGTGCCACCAGCAGAGATCAGGGATATCGTCACTCTGGGGCCAACGTCCTGACTTTC.